These T cell receptor beta chains were read from a single sample in a study of T cells in localized non-small cell lung cancer. TCRdb's copy holds only in-frame clones and misses some; the assay was immunoSEQ multiplex PCR. Counted here are approximately 45,000 clones, about 76% occurring once; the ten biggest clones make up roughly a sixth. The sequencing used peripheral blood mononuclear cells, collected before any cancer treatment. Receptor source: a man aged 40 to 70 with stage III lung adenocarcinoma. The CDR3 runs from the conserved cysteine through the conserved F or W. D genes are given only for firm matches. Rows may omit the clone size; those that give it use once, few, many or a size class.

TRBJ2-5,-,-,TRBV5-1,TGCGCCAGCAGCTTGGCCCATGGGTTAGAGACCCAGTACTTC,CASSLAHGLETQYF
TRBJ2-7,-,-,TRBV28,TGTGCCAGCAGTTACCGGGACACCTCCTACGAGCAGTACTTC,CASSYRDTSYEQYF
TRBJ1-1,-,-,TRBV5-6,TGTGCCAGCAGCTTGAATGTCGAGTTTGAAGCTTTCTTT,CASSLNVEFEAFF
TRBJ1-1,-,-,TRBV18,TGTGCCAGCTCACCATTGTTCAGGGATGAAGCTTTCTTT,CASSPLFRDEAFF
TRBJ1-6,-,-,TRBV27,TGTGCCAGCAGTCCTCTAGAGTTAGGCTCCTATAATTCACCCCTCCACTTT,CASSPLELGSYNSPLHF
TRBJ2-5,TRBD2,-,TRBV10-1,TGCGCCAGCAGTGAGGGGCGGGAGCAAGAGACCCAGTACTTC,CASSEGREQETQYF
TRBJ1-1,-,-,TRBV29-1,TGCAGCGTTGAAGGTTACCAGTTTAAGGCCTTTTCGAACACTGAAGCTTTCTTT,CSVEGYQFKAFSNTEAFF
TRBJ2-5,-,-,TRBV6-1,TGTGCCAGCAGTGAAGGATGGCAAGAGACCCAGTACTTC,CASSEGWQETQYF
TRBJ2-2,TRBD1,-,TRBV18,TGTGCCAGCTCACCACCGTTGCAGGGGGACACCGGGGAGCTGTTTTTT,CASSPPLQGDTGELFF
TRBJ1-1,-,few,TRBV11-2,TGTGCCAGCAGCTTAGTCCAGAACACTGAAGCTTTCTTT,CASSLVQNTEAFF
TRBJ1-5,-,-,TRBV27,TGTGCCAGCAGTTTTGTGGGGGGTCAGCCCCAGCATTTT,CASSFVGGQPQHF
TRBJ1-5,TRBD1,-,TRBV7-2,TGTGCCAGCAGCTTACTAGGGGGCGAGAGGCAGCCCCAGCATTTT,CASSLLGGERQPQHF
TRBJ1-2,TRBD1,-,TRBV6-5,TGTGCCAGCAGTTACTTCAATGGACAGGGGAATGGCTACACCTTC,CASSYFNGQGNGYTF
TRBJ2-7,-,-,TRBV25-1,TGTGCCAGCGCAGACCCTTACCGCTACGAGCAGTACTTC,CASADPYRYEQYF
TRBJ2-7,-,-,TRBV27,TGTGCCAGCACCTCCCTCCGTAGCTCCTACGAGCAGTACTTC,CASTSLRSSYEQYF
TRBJ2-1,TRBD1,-,TRBV6-5,TGTGCCAGCAGTGTGAACCGGGACAGGCACAATGAGCAGTTCTTC,CASSVNRDRHNEQFF
TRBJ1-2,TRBD1,-,TRBV2,TGTGCCAGCAGTGAGTGGCAGGGGGATGGCTACACCTTC,CASSEWQGDGYTF
TRBJ1-1,-,-,TRBV11-2,TGTGCCAGCAGCTTAGAAGTTCGGAGCACTGAAGCTTTCTTT,CASSLEVRSTEAFF
TRBJ1-1,-,-,TRBV5-4,TGTGCCAGCAGCTTGGAAGTACAGGGTTATGGGACTGAAGCTTTCTTT,CASSLEVQGYGTEAFF
TRBJ2-7,-,once,TRBV27,TGTGCCAGCAGCTCAGACAGTTCCTACGAGCAGTACTTC,CASSSDSSYEQYF
TRBJ2-3,-,-,TRBV6-4,TGTGCCAGCAGTGACAGGGGGACTAGCACAGATACGCAGTATTTT,CASSDRGTSTDTQYF
TRBJ2-1,-,-,TRBV19,TGTGCCAGTAGTATAGGTTGGATTGACTCCGACACCTACAATGAGCAGTTCTTC,CASSIGWIDSDTYNEQFF
TRBJ1-2,TRBD1,-,TRBV29-1,TGCAGCCTCGGGACAGACTATGGCTACACCTTC,CSLGTDYGYTF
TRBJ2-5,-,-,TRBV2,TGTGCCAGCAGTGAGGCTAGCGATGGGGGGACCCAGTACTTC,CASSEASDGGTQYF
TRBJ2-7,-,-,TRBV5-1,TGCGCCAGCAGAGGACGGGACGGCTCCTACGAGCAGTACTTC,CASRGRDGSYEQYF
TRBJ2-2,-,-,TRBV5-1,TGCGCCAGCAGCCAGACACTAGCGAACACCGGGGAGCTGTTTTTT,CASSQTLANTGELFF
TRBJ2-3,-,few,TRBV11-2,TGTGCCAGCAGCTTAGCGATGGGGCGGTTGGGGGATACGCAGTATTTT,CASSLAMGRLGDTQYF
TRBJ2-7,TRBD2,-,TRBV15,TGTGCCACCAGCACTCGGACTAGCGGGGCGCAGTACTTC,CATSTRTSGAQYF
TRBJ2-5,-,-,TRBV14,TGTGCCAGCAGCCAAGAAACAGGCAGGGAAGAGACCCAGTACTTC,CASSQETGREETQYF
TRBJ1-5,-,-,TRBV19,TGTGCCAGTAGTAGCTCAGGGGCCAATCAGCCCCAGCATTTT,CASSSSGANQPQHF
TRBJ2-3,TRBD1,-,TRBV29-1,TGCAGCGTTGGGACCGGGACAGGGGTGTCAGATACGCAGTATTTT,CSVGTGTGVSDTQYF
TRBJ2-3,TRBD1,-,TRBV5-4,TGTGCCAGCATGACAGGGGGCGTTTTGACAGATACGCAGTATTTT,CASMTGGVLTDTQYF
TRBJ2-7,-,-,TRBV19,TGTGCCAGTAGTATAGATTCCTCCCTCAGGGGGGCCTACGAGCAGTACTTC,CASSIDSSLRGAYEQYF
TRBJ1-4,-,-,TRBV19,TGTGCCAGTAGGACAGGCTCAACTAATGAAAAACTGTTTTTT,CASRTGSTNEKLFF
TRBJ1-2,-,-,TRBV6-6,TGTGCCAGCAGTTACGAGGGGGGGAACTATGGCTACACCTTC,CASSYEGGNYGYTF
TRBJ2-2,TRBD1,-,TRBV5-1,TGCGCCAGCAGCCTTCGACAGGGTAGCACCGGGGAGCTGTTTTTT,CASSLRQGSTGELFF
TRBJ1-1,-,few,TRBV2,TGTGCCAGCAGTGAGCGGAACACTGAAGCTTTCTTT,CASSERNTEAFF